These 12 T cell receptor beta chains originate from one sample sequenced in a study of identical twins. MiXCR, applied by TCRdb to the 5' RACE reads, yields one record per CDR3 protein. The table includes under 900,000 distinct CDR3 sequences, 18% detected once. Another study also made use of these data, one on T cells expressing NK-cell markers.

The sequencing input was PBMCs. These receptor sequences come from a woman aged 18-35 years in good health.

Only a few counts were recorded for this clonotype. The V and J genes are TRBV29-1 and TRBJ2-7, with a tentative D call TRBD2 (5 bases). CDR3 length: 14 residues. Germline assignment: CDR1 SQVTM and CDR2 ANQGSEA. V lost 0 bases to trimming and J lost 1 base, with 10 bases between them. The CDR3 region has the DNA TGCAGCGTTGAAGATGGTAGCGATTCCTACGAGCAGTACTTC. This sequence encodes CSVEDGSDSYEQYF.

The chain joins TRBV12-3 or TRBV12-4 to TRBJ2-7; 7 nucleotides match TRBD1. The CDR3 consists of 13 residues. V lost 3 bases and J lost 6; bases outside the gene matches: 5. Here the CDR3 DNA reads TGTGCCAGCAGTTTCAAGGGGGCGGGCGAGCAGTACTTC. This sequence encodes CASSFKGAGEQYF.

This clonotype turned up a few times. The chain combines TRBV4-3 with TRBJ2-3, with D possibly being TRBD2 (5 bases). The CDR3 extends over 17 amino acids. CDR1 is LGHNA, CDR2 YSLEER, per germline. V gave up 0 bases and J gave up 2 bases, with 15 bases separating them. The CDR3 is CASSQERSGHYTDTQYF. CDR3 in DNA: TGCGCCAGCAGCCAAGAAAGAAGCGGCCACTACACAGATACGCAGTATTTT.

This clonotype was seen more than once but under ten times. V gene TRBV6-1 combines with J gene TRBJ2-1; maybe TRBD1 (5 bases). The length of the CDR3 is 11 residues. The V gene's germline CDR1 is MNHNS and CDR2 SASEGT. Trimming took off 8 bases at V and 7 bases at J, with 9 bases between the two ends. CDR3 amino acids: CASLGLNEQFF. Here the CDR3 DNA reads TGTGCCAGCCTGGGGCTGAATGAGCAGTTCTTC.

This clonotype appeared a few times. This chain links TRBV7-2 with TRBJ1-1; no reliable D call. This CDR3 has 15 residues. From germline, CDR1 is SGHTA and CDR2 FQGNSA. V was clipped by 2 bases and J by 1 base, with 11 bases between them. The DNA for the CDR3 is TGTGCCAGCAGCTTAATCACAGCTTCGAACACTGAAGCTTTCTTT. Its translation: CASSLITASNTEAFF.

This clonotype occurred a few times. The chain has TRBV3-1 and TRBJ2-1; TRBD2 is a possible D gene (6 bases). CDR1 is LGHDT, CDR2 YNNKEL, per germline (reference sequence). V lost 0 bases and J lost 15, with 15 bases in between. CDR3 length: 13 residues. The CDR3 DNA follows: TGTGCCAGCAGCCAAGATCTTGGCGGGGTGCCGTTCTTC. Its translation is CASSQDLGGVPFF.

The chain carries TRBV27 and TRBJ1-1; 7 positions agree with TRBD1. The CDR3 is 15 amino acids. V lost 2 bases to trimming and J lost 3 bases; unmatched junction nucleotides: 6. In germline, CDR1 is MNHEY, CDR2 SMNVEV (reference sequence). CDR3 DNA sequence: TGTGCCAGCAGTTTAGCAGGGGGTCGGGACACTGAAGCTTTCTTT. It is translated as CASSLAGGRDTEAFF.

The CDR3 spells CASSLNSGGYADTQYF. DNA of the CDR3: TGTGCCAGCAGCTTAAATTCCGGGGGTTATGCAGATACGCAGTATTTT. The chain combines TRBV13 with TRBJ2-3, with D possibly matching TRBD2 (6 bases). Trimming took off 2 bases at V and 4 bases at J, with 16 bases between the two ends. The germline CDR1 and CDR2 sequences are PRHDT and FYEKMQ (reference sequence). The CDR3 covers 16 residues.

The chain couples TRBV7-2 to TRBJ1-2; 8 bases fit TRBD1. CDR3 length: 15 residues. Unmatched junction bases numbered 9, after V lost 1 base and J lost 8 bases. Germline values: CDR1 SGHTA, CDR2 FQGNSA. CDR3 bases: TGTGCCAGCAGCTTAGAGGGGACAGGAGGTTTCGGCTACACCTTC. This translates into CASSLEGTGGFGYTF. The full variable domain, rest sourced from reference TRBV7-2 and TRBJ1-2, is GAGVSQSPSNKVTEKGKDVELRCDPISGHTALYWYRQSLGQGLEFLIYFQGNSAPDKSGLPSDRFSAERTGGSVSTLTIQRTQQEDSAVYLCASSLEGTGGFGYTFGSGTRLTVV.

The sample holds one count of this clonotype. This rearrangement joins TRBV5-1 to TRBJ2-7; a possible D gene is TRBD2 (6 bases). The CDR3 length is 16 residues. Between the trimmed V and J ends, which lost 4 bases and 4 bases, there was a span of 21 bases. Germline loops: CDR1 SGHRS, CDR2 YFSETQ. As DNA, the CDR3 is TGCGCCAGCAGCCCGGGGGTCGGGCAGGGTAAATACGAGCAGTACTTC. This sequence encodes CASSPGVGQGKYEQYF.

The chain carries TRBV7-9 and TRBJ2-1; D is unresolved. Germline V gives CDR1 SEHNR, CDR2 FQNEAQ (reference sequence). Trimming removed 9 bases from V and 2 bases from J, with 17 bases in between. This CDR3 region has 15 residues. Written as DNA, the CDR3 is TGTGCCAGTCGCCCCCTCTACTGGGCCTACAATGAGCAGTTCTTC. This sequence encodes CASRPLYWAYNEQFF.

The CDR3 nucleotides are TGTGCCAGCAGTTACGAGTCAGCCTACAATGAGCAGTTCTTC. Amino acids: CASSYESAYNEQFF. V usage is TRBV6-2 or TRBV6-3 and J usage is TRBJ2-1; D ambiguous. The CDR3 is made up of 14 amino acids. Trimming removed 2 bases from V and 2 bases from J, with 7 bases in between. Germline lookup yields CDR1 MNHEY and CDR2 SVGEGT.